The 16 T cell receptor beta chains below were found in one sample sequenced in a study of shared clonotypes between healthy human individuals. Method: immunoSEQ multiplex PCR; TCRdb's copy keeps in-frame clones and lacks some. The sample lists about 2.3 million clones, less than 95% occurring once. Source material: naive CD4+ T cells from PBMCs. Sample subset: CD45RA+ positively selected. The receptors here all came from a man in his late teens or twenties in good health. Some clones in this sample may be carry-over from other donors' samples.

In its sample, this clone was seen once. The chain couples TRBV5-6 to TRBJ2-1, with 10 bases identical to TRBD1. J lost 8 bases, V lost 4 bases, and 18 bases had no gene match. Per the germline V gene, CDR1 is SGHDT and CDR2 is YYEEEE. The CDR3 sequence is 18 residues long. The CDR3 sequence: CASSPGQGRGVAWDEQFF. CDR3 bases: TGTGCCAGCAGCCCGGGACAGGGGAGGGGAGTGGCATGGGATGAGCAGTTCTTC.

The CDR3 loop reads CASSADRGLIQETQYF. The CDR3 DNA is TGTGCCAGCAGCGCGGACAGGGGCCTAATCCAAGAGACCCAGTACTTC. The chain joins TRBV11-2 to TRBJ2-5; TRBD1 aligns across 9 bases. The length of the CDR3 is 16 residues. Germline V lookup: CDR1 SGHAT, CDR2 FQNNGV. V was pared by 5 bases and J by 1 base, with 8 bases of the junction left unmatched.

The chain couples TRBV2 to TRBJ1-4; D gene ambiguous. V shed 10 bases and J shed 0 bases, with 15 bases lying between them. The CDR3 loop spans 15 amino acids. Germline lookup yields CDR1 SNHLY and CDR2 FYNNEI. The CDR3 is CATQVELATNEKLFF. The CDR3 DNA reads as TGTGCCACCCAGGTGGAGCTCGCAACTAATGAAAAACTGTTTTTT.

The V gene is TRBV5-5, the J gene TRBJ2-5; either TRBD1 or TRBD2 may fit D (5 bases each). Between the trimmed V and J ends, which lost 2 bases and 4 bases, there was a span of 9 bases. Germline V gives CDR1 SGHKS, CDR2 YYEKEE (reference sequence). The CDR3 covers 13 residues. CDR3: CASSFRDLETQYF. In DNA form, the CDR3 reads TGTGCCAGCAGCTTTAGGGACCTAGAGACCCAGTACTTC. The entire variable domain, with the rest obtained from reference TRBV5-5 and TRBJ2-5, is as follows: DAGVTQSPTHLIKTRGQQVTLRCSPISGHKSVSWYQQVLGQGPQFIFQYYEKEERGRGNFPDRFSARQFPNYSSELNVNALLLGDSALYLCASSFRDLETQYFGPGTRLLVL.

This chain joins TRBV10-3 and TRBJ1-2; 7 nucleotides line up with TRBD1. V lost 2 bases and J lost 6; bases outside the gene matches: 9. Per the germline V gene, CDR1 is ENHRY and CDR2 is SYGVKD. The CDR3 is made up of 15 amino acids. CDR3 region: CAISEATGEPHGYTF. The CDR3, as DNA: TGTGCCATCAGTGAGGCAACAGGGGAGCCCCATGGCTACACCTTC.

This chain connects TRBV30 to TRBJ1-1, with D tentatively TRBD1 (5 bases). Germline CDR1 GTSNPN, CDR2 SVGIG (reference sequence). V was clipped by 0 bases and J by 4 bases, with 21 bases between them. This CDR3 has 17 amino acids. The CDR3 bases are TGTGCCTGGAGTGTGGTTCTTTCGGGGGACCTAGTCACTGAAGCTTTCTTT. This codes for CAWSVVLSGDLVTEAFF.

The V gene is TRBV7-9, the J gene TRBJ2-4; TRBD2 agrees at 7 bases. Germline V gene data show CDR1 as SEHNR and CDR2 as FQNEAQ (reference sequence). V gave up 3 bases and J gave up 0 bases; unmatched junction bases: 5. The CDR3 contains 16 residues. The CDR3 here is CASSFEREPAKNIQYF. The DNA for the CDR3 is TGTGCCAGCAGCTTCGAGCGGGAACCAGCCAAAAACATTCAGTACTTC.

The CDR3 is CASSEQGTLNTEAFF. CDR3 DNA: TGTGCCAGCAGTGAACAGGGGACATTGAACACTGAAGCTTTCTTT. The rearrangement joins TRBV6-1 to TRBJ1-1, with D maybe TRBD1 (6 bases). CDR1 and CDR2 from the germline V gene are MNHNS and SASEGT. The CDR3 spans 15 residues. Trimming left V 2 bases short and J 0 bases short, with 10 bases between.

The gene calls are TRBV25-1 and TRBJ2-2, with TRBD1 identical over 8 bases. Germline values: CDR1 MGHDK, CDR2 SYGVNS. V trimming: 3 bases; J trimming: 7 bases; junction bases outside the gene matches: 4. This CDR3 is built from 14 residues. The CDR3 nucleotides read TGTGCCAGCAGTGAGCGGACAGGGCTCGGGGAGCTGTTTTTT. It yields the protein CASSERTGLGELFF.

The chain has TRBV30 and TRBJ1-3, with TRBD1 as a possible D gene (6 bases). The germline V gene has CDR1 GTSNPN and CDR2 SVGIG (reference sequence). The CDR3 has 15 residues. V was shortened by 2 bases and J by 4 bases, with 15 bases between the two germline ends. CDR3 amino acids: CAWSRTGSGGNTIYF. CDR3 bases: TGTGCCTGGAGTAGAACAGGGTCGGGAGGAAACACCATATATTTT.

Of note for this clone: Different DNA sequences within this sample yield the same CDR3. This chain links TRBV7-9 with TRBJ2-7, with unresolved D. CDR1 is SEHNR and CDR2 is FQNEAQ in the germline V gene (reference sequence). There are 11 residues in the CDR3. The germline V and J ends were trimmed by 5 bases and 7 bases, with 9 bases remaining between them. The DNA of the CDR3 is TGTGCCAGCAGCCTATCGACAGAGCAGTACTTC. Translating it yields CASSLSTEQYF.

This clone was seen once. In DNA, the CDR3 is TGCACAACCGAAGAGACCCAGTACTTC. Protein product: CTTEETQYF. The V call is TRBV20-1, the J call TRBJ2-5; D unclear. Germline CDR1 is DFQATT and CDR2 is SNEGSKA (reference sequence). The CDR3 totals 9 residues.

This chain uses TRBV4-2 with TRBJ2-3; TRBD2 agrees at 8 bases. This CDR3 is 14 amino acids long. Unmatched junction bases numbered 3, after V lost 0 bases and J lost 7 bases. Germline CDR1 reads LGHNA; CDR2 reads YNFKEQ. CDR3 DNA sequence: TGTGCCAGCAGCCAAGAACTAGCGGCTAATACGCAGTATTTT. The encoded protein is CASSQELAANTQYF.

The gene calls are TRBV7-2 and TRBJ2-1; D perhaps matches TRBD1 (5 bases). The V end was cut by 1 base, the J end by 4 bases, with 14 bases between. Germline V lookup: CDR1 SGHTA, CDR2 FQGNSA. The CDR3 extends over 16 amino acids. The CDR3 coding sequence is TGTGCCAGCAGCTTAGGGGGCTCCCTGCTTTACAATGAGCAGTTCTTC. Residues: CASSLGGSLLYNEQFF.

As for this clone: Other nucleotide sequences from this sample produce the same CDR3. The chain carries TRBV9 and TRBJ2-3; D is perhaps TRBD1 or TRBD2 (7 bases each). V dropped 0 bases and J dropped 1 base, with 12 bases sitting between them. Germline V lookup: CDR1 SGDLS, CDR2 YYNGEE. The CDR3 spans 16 residues. CDR3 sequence: CASSVGEGARTDTQYF. The CDR3 DNA reads TGTGCCAGCAGCGTAGGGGAGGGGGCGCGCACAGATACGCAGTATTTT.

Concerning this clone: Other DNA sequences from this sample encode an identical CDR3 as well. The rearrangement joins TRBV5-1 to TRBJ2-1; 12 bases map to TRBD2. The CDR3 contains 15 residues. Germline values: CDR1 SGHRS, CDR2 YFSETQ. V lost 4 bases to trimming and J lost 8 bases; unmatched junction nucleotides: 7. This CDR3 is CASSLGLAGRDEQFF. DNA for the CDR3: TGCGCCAGCAGCCTAGGACTAGCGGGAAGGGATGAGCAGTTCTTC.